Presented here are 28 T cell receptor beta chains from one specimen sequenced in a study of cytomegalovirus exposure and HLA in healthy donors. Use of 60 Vbeta and 13 Jbeta primers characterized the PCR. Method: immunoSEQ multiplex PCR; TCRdb's copy keeps in-frame clones and lacks some. The table for this sample gives 45,000 to 60,000 clones. The sample consisted of PBMCs. Receptors were obtained from a male donor in good health and CMV-seronegative.

J is TRBJ1-2 and V is TRBV5-8; 7 bases line up with TRBD1. J was trimmed by 2 bases and V by 3 bases; bases with no gene match: 7. The CDR3 consists of 15 residues. Germline V gene data show CDR1 as SGHTS and CDR2 as YDEGEE. The CDR3 DNA reads TGTGCCAGCAGCTCCCTGACAGGGCTCAACTATGGCTACACCTTC. Residues: CASSSLTGLNYGYTF. Supplemented by reference TRBV5-8 and TRBJ1-2, the full variable domain reads EAGVTQSPTHLIKTRGQQATLRCSPISGHTSVYWYQQALGLGLQFLLWYDEGEERNRGNFPPRFSGRQFPNYSSELNVNALELEDSALYLCASSSLTGLNYGYTFGSGTRLTVV.

This chain uses TRBV5-1 with TRBJ2-7; the D gene is possibly TRBD2 (6 bases). Trimming took 4 bases from V and 2 from J, leaving 13 bases between them. Germline V gene data show CDR1 as SGHRS and CDR2 as YFSETQ. This CDR3 has 14 amino acids. DNA of the CDR3: TGCGCCAGCAGCCGGGGGTCGGCCACCTACGAGCAGTACTTC. The encoded protein is CASSRGSATYEQYF.

The chain employs TRBV4-1 and TRBJ1-1; D is uncertain. V dropped 1 base and J dropped 5 bases, with 17 bases sitting between them. The germline V gene has CDR1 MGHRA and CDR2 YSYEKL. The CDR3 runs to 16 residues. Here the CDR3 DNA reads TGCGCCAGCAGCCAAGGGAAGAATCGAGGTGGGACTGAAGCTTTCTTT. It translates to CASSQGKNRGGTEAFF.

This chain uses TRBV15 with TRBJ2-1; 10 nucleotides match TRBD1. The length of the CDR3 is 15 residues. Germline CDR1 is LNHNV and CDR2 is YYDKDF (reference sequence). V trimming: 0 bases; J trimming: 13 bases; junction bases outside the gene matches: 9. CDR3 DNA: TGTGCCACCAGCAGAGATCCCGATAGGACAGGGGGACAGTTCTTC. Translating it yields CATSRDPDRTGGQFF.

V usage is TRBV5-5 and J usage is TRBJ2-7; D is perhaps TRBD2 (5 bases). Trimming left V 3 bases short and J 3 bases short, with 16 bases between. Germline lookup yields CDR1 SGHKS and CDR2 YYEKEE (reference sequence). CDR3 length equals 15 residues. The DNA for the CDR3 is TGTGCCAGCAGCTCCCCGGGAAAAAGAGGCTACGAGCAGTACTTC. This sequence encodes CASSSPGKRGYEQYF.

The chain links TRBV27 to TRBJ2-2, with D hard to call. CDR3 length: 13 amino acids. V dropped 4 bases and J dropped 4 bases, with 7 bases sitting between them. Germline values: CDR1 MNHEY, CDR2 SMNVEV (reference sequence). The CDR3 DNA is TGTGCCAGCAGTTACGTGGCCACCGGGGAGCTGTTTTTT. Translated: CASSYVATGELFF.

The V and J genes are TRBV7-9 and TRBJ1-1; the D gene is possibly TRBD1 (6 bases). Trimming removed 5 bases at V and 1 base at J, with 8 bases between. The CDR3 is 13 amino acids. Germline CDR1 and CDR2: SEHNR and FQNEAQ (reference sequence). In DNA form, the CDR3 reads TGTGCCAGCAGCACAGGGTGGAACACTGAAGCTTTCTTT. Protein product: CASSTGWNTEAFF.

The chain uses TRBV7-9 and TRBJ2-7, with D possibly being TRBD1 (5 bases). The CDR3 totals 12 residues. V was shortened by 4 bases and J by 7 bases, with 11 bases between the two germline ends. Per the germline V gene, CDR1 is SEHNR and CDR2 is FQNEAQ (reference sequence). CDR3 residues: CASSSDSREQYF. The CDR3, as DNA: TGTGCCAGCAGCTCAGACAGTAGGGAGCAGTACTTC.

This sequence joins TRBV29-1 and TRBJ1-1; the match to TRBD1 covers 7 bases. J gave up 0 bases and V 8 bases, and 15 bases lay outside the gene matches. From germline, CDR1 is SQVTM and CDR2 ANQGSEA. This CDR3 region has 16 residues. The CDR3 spells CSISRTGPRVNTEAFF. For the CDR3, the DNA is TGCAGCATCAGTCGGACAGGCCCCCGGGTGAACACTGAAGCTTTCTTT.

This chain joins TRBV7-9 and TRBJ1-1; D is unclear. The ends were cut back, 4 bases at V and 1 base at J, with 10 bases in the middle. Germline V CDR1 and CDR2: SEHNR, FQNEAQ (reference sequence). CDR3 length equals 14 residues. Here the CDR3 reads CASSSTEKNTEAFF. In DNA, the CDR3 is TGTGCCAGCAGCTCAACAGAGAAGAACACTGAAGCTTTCTTT.

The genes are TRBV5-1 and TRBJ1-2, with a tentative D call TRBD1 (6 bases). Trimming removed 4 bases at V and 8 bases at J, with 12 bases between. Germline V gene lookup returns CDR1 SGHRS and CDR2 YFSETQ. CDR3 length: 12 amino acids. The CDR3 DNA is TGCGCCAGCAGCGGGGAGGGGGAAGGCTACACCTTC. As protein: CASSGEGEGYTF.

This chain connects TRBV7-6 to TRBJ1-4, with D possibly being TRBD1 (5 bases). The V end lost 5 bases, the J end lost 0 bases, and 7 bases lay between the germline ends. Looked up from germline, CDR1 is SGHVS and CDR2 is FNYEAQ. This CDR3 spans 14 amino acids. CDR3 nucleotide sequence: TGTGCCAGCAGCCTGACAGCAACTAATGAAAAACTGTTTTTT. As protein: CASSLTATNEKLFF.

The chain recombines TRBV4-1 with TRBJ2-5; perhaps TRBD1 as D (5 bases). The CDR3 loop spans 14 amino acids. V was pared by 4 bases and J by 0 bases, with 9 bases between. Germline CDR1 and CDR2: MGHRA and YSYEKL. The CDR3 loop reads CASSPGNYQETQYF. The CDR3 DNA is TGCGCCAGCAGCCCAGGGAACTACCAAGAGACCCAGTACTTC.

As concerns this clone: Mismatch with germline at one junction end may stem from a read error. This sequence joins TRBV29-1 and TRBJ2-3, with TRBD2 identical over 10 bases. Germline V gene data show CDR1 as SQVTM and CDR2 as ANQGSEA. CDR3 length equals 16 residues. CDR3 bases: TGCAGCGGTGAAGGGGCTAGCGGGGGTTTCACAGATACGCAGTATTTT. Translating gives CSGEGASGGFTDTQYF.

The V and J genes are TRBV14 and TRBJ1-3, with TRBD1 as a possible D gene (6 bases). This CDR3 has 17 amino acids. The V gene's germline CDR1 is SGHDN and CDR2 FVKESK. V lost 5 bases, J lost 4 bases, and 21 bases lay in between. CDR3 region: CASSFVFSGTRGNTIYF. In DNA form, the CDR3 reads TGTGCCAGCAGCTTTGTCTTCTCGGGGACAAGAGGAAACACCATATATTTT.

A note on this clone: A junction boundary mismatches the germline segment, possibly from a read error. V usage is TRBV28 and J usage is TRBJ1-1; perhaps TRBD1 as D (6 bases). The CDR3 is made up of 15 amino acids. Germline CDR1 reads MDHEN; CDR2 reads SYDVKM. The CDR3 nucleotides are TGTGCCAGCAGGCTCCCTACAGGGTCGAACACTGAAGATTTCTTT. Amino acid sequence: CASRLPTGSNTEDFF.

The CDR3, as DNA: TGTGCCAGCAGTTTATACAGGGGAGGTCAGCCCCAGCATTTT. This encodes CASSLYRGGQPQHF. The chain is built from TRBV28 and TRBJ1-5; 7 bases are a match to TRBD1. V lost 1 base to trimming and J lost 6 bases; unmatched junction nucleotides: 3. Germline values: CDR1 MDHEN, CDR2 SYDVKM. The CDR3 runs to 14 residues.

The chain uses TRBV6-5 and TRBJ2-7, with 7 bases matching TRBD2. CDR1 MNHEY and CDR2 SVGAGI come from the germline V gene. The CDR3 contains 15 residues. V lost 0 bases, J lost 7 bases, and 9 bases stayed unmatched. In DNA, the CDR3 is TGTGCCAGCAGTTACTCGGGGGGGGTAGGGATGGAGCAGTACTTC. It specifies CASSYSGGVGMEQYF.

J is TRBJ1-2 and V is TRBV27; possible D gene TRBD1, 5 bases. Germline V gives CDR1 MNHEY, CDR2 SMNVEV (reference sequence). There are 12 residues in the CDR3. V gave up 5 bases and J gave up 8 bases, with 12 bases separating them. The CDR3 DNA reads as TGTGCCAGCAGTCCCCGGGGGGAGGGCTACACCTTC. It codes for CASSPRGEGYTF.

The CDR3: CASSPETGGGYTF. As DNA, the CDR3 is TGTGCCAGCTCACCGGAAACGGGAGGGGGCTACACCTTC. V and J are TRBV18 and TRBJ1-2; D remains ambiguous. V was cut by 3 bases and J by 8 bases, with 13 bases left in between. The CDR3 extends over 13 amino acids. Germline V gene sequence: CDR1 KGHSH, CDR2 LQKENI. The entire variable domain, with the rest obtained from reference TRBV18 and TRBJ1-2, is as follows: NAGVMQNPRHLVRRRGQEARLRCSPMKGHSHVYWYRQLPEEGLKFMVYLQKENIIDESGMPKERFSAEFPKEGPSILRIQQVVRGDSAAYFCASSPETGGGYTFGSGTRLTVV.

The CDR3 loop is CASKPTGTGTDTQYF. CDR3 bases: TGTGCCAGCAAACCGACCGGGACAGGGACAGATACGCAGTATTTT. The chain combines TRBV7-2 with TRBJ2-3; 9 nucleotides agree with TRBD1. The CDR3 consists of 15 residues. Losses at the gene ends were 7 bases for V and 3 bases for J; bases not matched to a gene: 8. Germline V gives CDR1 SGHTA, CDR2 FQGNSA.

The chain uses TRBV7-3 and TRBJ2-1, with TRBD1 as a possible D gene (5 bases). Trimming removed 2 bases at V and 5 bases at J, with 7 bases between. Germline CDR1 reads SGHTA; CDR2 reads FQGTGA. This CDR3 contains 13 residues. The CDR3 nucleotides read TGTGCCAGCAGCTTAGGACACGACAATGAGCAGTTCTTC. Its translation is CASSLGHDNEQFF.

The chain uses TRBV9 and TRBJ1-4; no clear D. With 3 bases removed from V and 8 bases from J, the gap between germline ends came to 8 bases. The CDR3 runs 12 residues. CDR1 and CDR2 from the germline V gene are SGDLS and YYNGEE. The CDR3 DNA sequence: TGTGCCAGCAGCGCGACCGGGGAAAAACTGTTTTTT. Translated: CASSATGEKLFF. Drawing the rest from reference TRBV9 and TRBJ1-4, the complete variable domain is DSGVTQTPKHLITATGQRVTLRCSPRSGDLSVYWYQQSLDQGLQFLIQYYNGEERAKGNILERFSAQQFPDLHSELNLSSLELGDSALYFCASSATGEKLFFGSGTQLSVL.

The chain has TRBV7-9 and TRBJ1-2; 7 nucleotides match TRBD1. The V gene's germline CDR1 is SEHNR and CDR2 FQNEAQ (reference sequence). The V segment lost 5 bases and the J segment 4 bases; nucleotides outside the gene matches: 7. The CDR3 length is 14 residues. The CDR3 region is CASSPNRDSYGYTF. The DNA for the CDR3 is TGTGCCAGCAGCCCAAACCGGGACAGCTATGGCTACACCTTC.

The chain combines TRBV6-4 with TRBJ2-2; 7 bases map to TRBD2. This CDR3 comprises 16 residues. CDR1 is MRHNA, CDR2 SNTAGT, per germline. V gave up 2 bases and J gave up 6 bases; unmatched junction bases: 9. The CDR3 loop reads CASSDSGGGTPGELFF. Written as DNA, the CDR3 is TGTGCCAGCAGTGACAGCGGCGGGGGAACACCCGGGGAGCTGTTTTTT.

V is TRBV28 and J is TRBJ1-2; 8 bases match TRBD1. The trim removed 8 bases at V and 3 bases at J, leaving 8 bases unmatched. The CDR3 has 14 residues. The germline gives CDR1 MDHEN, CDR2 SYDVKM. CDR3 amino acids: CASLTSTGDYGYTF. CDR3 DNA: TGTGCCAGCCTCACCTCGACAGGGGACTATGGCTACACCTTC.

The J gene is TRBJ1-1, the V gene TRBV6-1; 9 bases line up with TRBD1. CDR3 length: 14 amino acids. In germline, CDR1 is MNHNS, CDR2 SASEGT. J lost 6 bases, V lost 5 bases, and 7 bases had no gene match. This chain's CDR3 is CASSRQGVGAEAFF. The CDR3, as DNA: TGTGCCAGCAGTAGACAGGGGGTTGGGGCTGAAGCTTTCTTT.

This clone is called medium-sized (0.01 to 0.1%) based on its frequency. J is TRBJ1-1 and V is TRBV28; D is perhaps TRBD1 (5 bases). The V end lost 3 bases, the J end lost 7 bases, and 9 bases lay between the germline ends. The length of the CDR3 is 12 residues. Germline CDR1 MDHEN, CDR2 SYDVKM. The CDR3 spells CASSFTRGEAFF. The CDR3 nucleotides are TGTGCCAGCAGTTTTACAAGGGGTGAAGCTTTCTTT.